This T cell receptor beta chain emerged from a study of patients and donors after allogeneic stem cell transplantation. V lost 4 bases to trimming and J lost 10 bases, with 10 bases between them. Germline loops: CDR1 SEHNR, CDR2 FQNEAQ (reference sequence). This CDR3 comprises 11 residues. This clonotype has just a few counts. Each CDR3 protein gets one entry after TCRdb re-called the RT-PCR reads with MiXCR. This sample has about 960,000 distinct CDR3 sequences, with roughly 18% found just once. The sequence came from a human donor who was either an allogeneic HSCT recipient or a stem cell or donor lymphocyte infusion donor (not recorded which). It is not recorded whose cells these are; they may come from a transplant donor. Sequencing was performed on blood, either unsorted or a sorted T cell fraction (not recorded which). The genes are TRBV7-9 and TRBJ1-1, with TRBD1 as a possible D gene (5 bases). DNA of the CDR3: TGTGCCAGCAGCTCTTGGGACGGAGCTTTCTTT. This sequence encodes CASSSWDGAFF.